These T cell receptor beta chains were read from a single sample in a study of blood T cell repertoires in COVID-19. Assay used: immunoSEQ multiplex PCR; TCRdb lists only in-frame clones, some missing. There are more than 200,000 clones in the sample; 70% to 85% occur only once, and under 5.5% lies in the top ten. The material sequenced was peripheral blood. These receptors came from an elderly woman with active or convalescent COVID-19. Both conserved end residues are part of each CDR3. D genes are given only for firm matches. Some rows have no size entry. The others give once, few or many, or a class for an expanded clone.

clone size	D gene	CDR3 length	V gene	J gene	CDR3 protein	CDR3 DNA
few	NA	14	TRBV19	TRBJ2-7	CASTQRQGGYEQYF	TGTGCCAGTACCCAAAGGCAGGGCGGCTACGAGCAGTACTTC
NA	TRBD1	16	TRBV4-1	TRBJ1-6	CASSKGQGMDNSPLHF	TGCGCCAGCAGCAAAGGACAGGGGATGGATAATTCACCCCTCCACTTT
NA	NA	13	TRBV20-1	TRBJ1-1	CSASRQGNTEAFF	TGCAGTGCTAGTAGGCAGGGGAACACTGAAGCTTTCTTT
NA	NA	12	TRBV9	TRBJ2-3	CASSVQADTQYF	TGTGCCAGCAGCGTACAGGCAGATACGCAGTATTTT
NA	NA	16	TRBV18	TRBJ2-4	CASSPPDRGAKNIQYF	TGTGCCAGCTCACCACCTGACCGGGGGGCCAAAAACATTCAGTACTTC
NA	TRBD1	13	TRBV10-3	TRBJ1-2	CAISQQGKDGYTF	TGTGCCATCAGTCAACAGGGGAAGGATGGCTACACCTTC
NA	NA	16	TRBV5-1	TRBJ2-5	CASSLEPGTQGETQYF	TGCGCCAGCAGCTTGGAGCCAGGGACACAGGGAGAGACCCAGTACTTC
NA	NA	15	TRBV5-1	TRBJ2-1	CASSLRGGLLHEQFF	TGCGCCAGCAGCTTGAGGGGGGGTCTTTTGCATGAGCAGTTCTTC
NA	TRBD1	16	TRBV2	TRBJ2-2	CASVSGTGGVGGELFF	TGTGCCAGCGTATCGGGGACAGGGGGCGTTGGCGGGGAGCTGTTTTTT
NA	TRBD1	14	TRBV29-1	TRBJ2-3	CSVVGQGAMDTQYF	TGCAGCGTTGTGGGACAGGGGGCGATGGATACGCAGTATTTT
NA	NA	12	TRBV10-3	TRBJ1-6	CAISDSNSPLHF	TGTGCCATCAGTGATTCAAATTCACCCCTCCACTTT
NA	NA	10	TRBV12-3/TRBV12-4	TRBJ1-4	CASSNEKLFF	TGTGCCAGCTCGAATGAAAAACTGTTTTTT
NA	TRBD1	13	TRBV5-1	TRBJ1-1	CASVGQGNTEAFF	TGCGCCAGCGTGGGACAGGGGAACACTGAAGCTTTCTTT
NA	NA	16	TRBV15	TRBJ1-6	CATSTDEQSNNSPLHF	TGTGCCACCAGCACAGACGAACAGTCAAACAATTCACCCCTCCACTTT
NA	NA	14	TRBV2	TRBJ2-1	CASREGGSYNEQFF	TGTGCCAGCAGGGAGGGGGGGTCCTACAATGAGCAGTTCTTC
NA	TRBD1	16	TRBV9	TRBJ1-6	CASSEGQARDNSPLHF	TGTGCCAGCAGCGAAGGACAGGCGAGGGATAATTCACCCCTCCACTTT
NA	NA	13	TRBV28	TRBJ2-3	CAGGPRGPDTQYF	TGTGCCGGTGGACCAAGGGGTCCAGATACGCAGTATTTT
NA	TRBD1	14	TRBV9	TRBJ2-7	CASSPLQGAREQYF	TGTGCCAGCAGCCCCCTCCAGGGGGCGCGGGAGCAGTACTTC
NA	NA	13	TRBV10-3	TRBJ2-3	CATRDFRTDTQYF	TGTGCCACCAGGGACTTCCGCACAGATACGCAGTATTTT
NA	TRBD2	16	TRBV7-9	TRBJ2-2	CASSLWTSGTIGELFF	TGTGCCAGCAGCTTATGGACTAGCGGGACTATCGGGGAGCTGTTTTTT
NA	NA	15	TRBV21-1	TRBJ1-4	CASIRGAGLGEKLFF	TGTGCCAGCATTCGGGGGGCAGGGCTCGGTGAAAAACTGTTTTTT
NA	TRBD1	15	TRBV3-1/TRBV3-2	TRBJ1-1	CASSGEGIRGVGAFF	TGTGCCAGCAGCGGCGAAGGTATCAGGGGGGTTGGTGCTTTCTTT
NA	TRBD1	15	TRBV6-5	TRBJ2-2	CASSTGTGWVGELFF	TGTGCCAGCAGTACCGGGACAGGGTGGGTCGGGGAGCTGTTTTTT
once	NA	13	TRBV3-1/TRBV3-2	TRBJ2-5	CASSQLAGETQYF	TGTGCCAGCAGCCAATTGGCCGGGGAGACCCAGTACTTC
few	NA	16	TRBV29-1	TRBJ2-1	CSVELPSASSYNEQFF	TGCAGCGTTGAACTCCCTAGCGCAAGCTCCTACAATGAGCAGTTCTTC
NA	NA	11	TRBV20-1	TRBJ1-2	CSGVAGYGYTF	TGCAGTGGTGTGGCAGGCTATGGCTACACCTTC
few	TRBD1	14	TRBV4-2	TRBJ2-7	CASSQDGTGNEQYF	TGTGCCAGCAGCCAGGATGGGACAGGGAACGAGCAGTACTTC
NA	TRBD1	15	TRBV2	TRBJ1-2	CASQTGGSPINGYTF	TGTGCCAGCCAAACAGGGGGCTCTCCTATAAATGGCTACACCTTC
NA	NA	14	TRBV18	TRBJ2-7	CASSPFSGFHEQYF	TGTGCCAGCTCACCTTTTTCAGGGTTCCACGAGCAGTACTTC
once	TRBD2	15	TRBV5-1	TRBJ2-5	CASSLSLAGEETQYF	TGCGCCAGCAGCTTGTCGTTAGCGGGAGAAGAGACCCAGTACTTC
NA	NA	15	TRBV4-1	TRBJ1-2	CASSQVVRIPNGYTF	TGCGCCAGCAGCCAAGTGGTGAGGATACCAAATGGCTACACCTTC
NA	NA	13	TRBV27	TRBJ1-2	CASRREGMEGYTF	TGTGCCAGCAGGAGGGAGGGGATGGAAGGCTACACCTTC
NA	TRBD2	17	TRBV5-1	TRBJ2-7	CASSLAFRAGGPLEQYF	TGCGCCAGCAGCTTGGCTTTTCGAGCGGGGGGGCCCCTCGAGCAGTACTTC
NA	NA	12	TRBV7-9	TRBJ1-2	CASSLESRGYTF	TGTGCCAGCAGCTTAGAATCGCGTGGCTACACCTTC
once	TRBD1	13	TRBV28	TRBJ2-7	CATRGTGGNEQYF	TGTGCCACCCGAGGTACAGGGGGCAACGAGCAGTACTTC
NA	NA	13	TRBV10-3	TRBJ1-1	CAISEQRNTEAFF	TGTGCCATCAGTGAACAAAGGAACACTGAAGCTTTCTTT
NA	NA	15	TRBV2	TRBJ1-4	CASSLTQGVGEKLFF	TGTGCCAGCAGCCTGACACAGGGAGTCGGTGAAAAACTGTTTTTT
few	TRBD1	14	TRBV18	TRBJ1-2	CASSPRTGNYGYTF	TGTGCCAGCTCACCAAGGACAGGGAACTATGGCTACACCTTC
once	TRBD1	15	TRBV6-5	TRBJ2-2	CASSQDRVYTGELFF	TGTGCCAGCAGTCAGGACAGGGTTTACACCGGGGAGCTGTTTTTT
few	NA	16	TRBV28	TRBJ1-4	CASSFEGARANEKLFF	TGTGCCAGCAGTTTTGAAGGGGCTCGAGCTAATGAAAAACTGTTTTTT
NA	NA	16	TRBV5-4	TRBJ1-1	CASSPVQGSGNTEAFF	TGTGCCAGCAGCCCTGTGCAGGGTTCGGGGAACACTGAAGCTTTCTTT
NA	NA	15	TRBV5-1	TRBJ1-1	CASNSTGLPTGEAFF	TGCGCCAGCAACTCGACCGGACTACCGACGGGTGAAGCTTTCTTT
NA	NA	14	TRBV3-1/TRBV3-2	TRBJ2-2	CASSHSTYTGELFF	TGTGCCAGCAGCCATAGCACTTACACCGGGGAGCTGTTTTTT
once	NA	14	TRBV3-1/TRBV3-2	TRBJ2-1	CASSPRSLDSEQFF	TGTGCCAGCAGCCCCAGGTCGCTAGACAGTGAGCAGTTCTTC
few	TRBD2	14	TRBV4-1	TRBJ2-2	CATSMRGNGGELFF	TGCGCCACCTCTATGCGGGGGAATGGGGGGGAGCTGTTTTTT
NA	TRBD2	16	TRBV5-1	TRBJ2-3	CASATGTSVGTDTQYF	TGCGCCAGCGCCACCGGGACTAGCGTGGGCACAGATACGCAGTATTTT
NA	TRBD1	14	TRBV2	TRBJ1-4	CASSKQGAREKLFF	TGTGCCAGCAGTAAACAGGGGGCTCGGGAAAAACTGTTTTTT
NA	NA	15	TRBV27	TRBJ2-2	CASSSIYRSGGELFF	TGTGCCAGCAGTTCGATCTACAGGTCCGGCGGGGAGCTGTTTTTT
NA	TRBD2	16	TRBV4-2	TRBJ2-5	CASSQGSSGSGETQYF	TGTGCCAGCAGCCAAGGTAGTAGCGGGAGTGGTGAGACCCAGTACTTC
NA	TRBD1	16	TRBV27	TRBJ1-4	CASSFNPRGTNEKLFF	TGTGCCAGCAGTTTTAACCCCAGGGGGACTAATGAAAAACTGTTTTTT
NA	TRBD1	16	TRBV7-9	TRBJ1-2	CASSLGGGQANYGYTF	TGTGCCAGCAGCTTAGGAGGAGGACAGGCTAACTATGGCTACACCTTC
NA	NA	14	TRBV18	TRBJ1-5	CASSRSGFGQPQHF	TGTGCCAGCTCACGCTCAGGGTTTGGTCAGCCCCAGCATTTT
NA	TRBD1	15	TRBV18	TRBJ1-6	CASSPRTGADSPLHF	TGTGCCAGCTCACCTCGGACAGGGGCGGATTCACCCCTCCACTTT
NA	NA	15	TRBV6-2/TRBV6-3	TRBJ1-3	CASSQPTGSGNTIYF	TGTGCCAGCAGCCAACCGACAGGTTCTGGAAACACCATATATTTT
few	NA	13	TRBV19	TRBJ1-1	CASDGGLYTEAFF	TGTGCCTCAGACGGGGGGCTATACACTGAAGCTTTCTTT
NA	TRBD1	12	TRBV19	TRBJ1-2	CAIGQGHYGYTF	TGTGCCATAGGACAGGGACACTATGGCTACACCTTC
NA	TRBD2	16	TRBV30	TRBJ2-1	CAWSVLGGTRYNEQFF	TGTGCCTGGAGTGTACTCGGGGGGACGAGATACAATGAGCAGTTCTTC
NA	TRBD2	14	TRBV28	TRBJ2-7	CASTIAGETYEQYF	TGTGCCAGCACGATAGCGGGAGAGACCTACGAGCAGTACTTC
NA	TRBD2	15	TRBV6-4	TRBJ2-3	CASSPTSGSSDTQYF	TGTGCCAGCAGCCCGACTAGCGGGAGTTCGGATACGCAGTATTTT